A single T cell receptor (beta chain) is shown here with its context. These data come from a study of beta chain features in type 1 diabetes. Isolated RNA was reverse transcribed in full, so expressed TCRB transcripts were sequenced. The data were produced by immunoSEQ multiplex PCR, yet TCRdb's version contains in-frame clones alone and is incomplete. The table has approximately 200,000 clones, over 8.5% seen once. The CDR3 runs 11 residues. Germline V lookup: CDR1 DFQATT, CDR2 SNEGSKA (reference sequence). This TCR was sampled from a young woman in good health. The rearrangement links TRBV20-1 to TRBJ1-4; no reliable D call. Sequencing used naive CD4+ T cells from blood. The CDR3 nucleotides read TGCTCGGCGGCCGTTAATGAAAAACTGTTTTTT. Its protein product is CSAAVNEKLFF.